The rows below give T cell receptor beta chains drawn from one sample of a study of T-cell reconstitution after alpha-beta-depleted transplantation in children. TCRdb reprocessed the PCR reads via MiXCR and lists one record per CDR3 protein. The table lists 230,000 or so distinct CDR3 sequences, 9.5% to 15% of them singletons. The specimen was PBMCs from the stem cell graft donor, collected from the stem cell graft. These receptors were obtained from a human donor who donated a stem cell graft to a child with acute lymphoblastic leukemia. The CDR3 runs from the conserved cysteine through the conserved F or W. D genes are given only for firm matches. Only part of the rows carry a size: once, few, many, or a class if the clone is expanded.

d_call: -; clone_size: -; j_call: TRBJ1-5; v_call: TRBV19; cdr3_nt: TGTGCCAGTAGTACCCCAAGCCGGGGAGGGGGAGACGTAAGCAATCAGCCCCAGCATTTT; cdr3_aa: CASSTPSRGGGDVSNQPQHF
d_call: TRBD1; clone_size: many; j_call: TRBJ2-3; v_call: TRBV29-1; cdr3_nt: TGCAGCGGGGACAGTGTCACAGATACGCAGTATTTT; cdr3_aa: CSGDSVTDTQYF
d_call: TRBD1; clone_size: -; j_call: TRBJ1-1; v_call: TRBV7-9; cdr3_nt: TGTGCCAGCAGCCCGCCCGTGAGACAGGGCCTAAACACTGAAGCTTTCTTT; cdr3_aa: CASSPPVRQGLNTEAFF
d_call: TRBD1; clone_size: many; j_call: TRBJ2-7; v_call: TRBV27; cdr3_nt: TGTGCCAGCAGTTTAAGGACAGGGATGATCTACGAGCAGTACTTC; cdr3_aa: CASSLRTGMIYEQYF
d_call: TRBD2; clone_size: many; j_call: TRBJ2-7; v_call: TRBV7-2; cdr3_nt: TGTGCCAGCAGTCTCCGACTAGCGGGAGGTAGAGAGCAGTACTTC; cdr3_aa: CASSLRLAGGREQYF
d_call: TRBD2; clone_size: many; j_call: TRBJ2-3; v_call: TRBV3-1; cdr3_nt: TGTGCCAGCAGCCAAATACAGACTAGCGGGAGCACAGATACGCAGTATTTT; cdr3_aa: CASSQIQTSGSTDTQYF
d_call: TRBD1; clone_size: many; j_call: TRBJ1-1; v_call: TRBV27; cdr3_nt: TGTGCCACTGCCGACAGGGTAGACACTGAAGCTTTCTTT; cdr3_aa: CATADRVDTEAFF
d_call: -; clone_size: many; j_call: TRBJ2-1; v_call: TRBV20-1; cdr3_nt: TGCAGTGCTAGCGGGGCACCGTACAATGAGCAGTTCTTC; cdr3_aa: CSASGAPYNEQFF
d_call: -; clone_size: -; j_call: TRBJ2-3; v_call: TRBV30; cdr3_nt: TGTGCCTGGAGTGGGGCAGGGATAGCGTATTTT; cdr3_aa: CAWSGAGIAYF
d_call: -; clone_size: many; j_call: TRBJ1-1; v_call: TRBV10-3; cdr3_nt: TGTGGGACGGTCGAGGCTTTCTTT; cdr3_aa: CGTVEAFF
d_call: -; clone_size: many; j_call: TRBJ2-7; v_call: TRBV20-1; cdr3_nt: TGCAGTGCCAGATCCTCGGGACCAGTCACCGAGCAGTACTTC; cdr3_aa: CSARSSGPVTEQYF
d_call: TRBD2; clone_size: many; j_call: TRBJ2-7; v_call: TRBV7-2; cdr3_nt: TGTGCCAGCAGCTTAGGCTTGGTTAGCGGGAGCCACGAGCAGTACTTC; cdr3_aa: CASSLGLVSGSHEQYF
d_call: -; clone_size: many; j_call: TRBJ2-1; v_call: TRBV27; cdr3_nt: TGTGCCAGCAGTTTAATCAACTCCTACAATGAGCAGTTCTTC; cdr3_aa: CASSLINSYNEQFF
d_call: -; clone_size: many; j_call: TRBJ1-6; v_call: TRBV12-3/TRBV12-4; cdr3_nt: TGTGCCAGCAGCGACCGGAGCTCCTATAATTCACCCCTCCACTTT; cdr3_aa: CASSDRSSYNSPLHF
d_call: -; clone_size: many; j_call: TRBJ1-1; v_call: TRBV4-3; cdr3_nt: TGCGCCAGCAGCCGAGACGGACACTACACTGAAGCTTTCTTT; cdr3_aa: CASSRDGHYTEAFF
d_call: TRBD1; clone_size: many; j_call: TRBJ1-5; v_call: TRBV20-1; cdr3_nt: TGCAGTGCTGCCCCGGGACAGGCAAATCAGCCCCAGCATTTT; cdr3_aa: CSAAPGQANQPQHF
d_call: -; clone_size: many; j_call: TRBJ2-7; v_call: TRBV30; cdr3_nt: TGTGCCTGGAGTGTTAGGGGTCTCGAGCAGTACTTC; cdr3_aa: CAWSVRGLEQYF
d_call: -; clone_size: many; j_call: TRBJ2-3; v_call: TRBV20-1; cdr3_nt: TGCAGTGCTGATGGGACTAGCACAGATACGCAGTATTTT; cdr3_aa: CSADGTSTDTQYF
d_call: TRBD1; clone_size: -; j_call: TRBJ1-1; v_call: TRBV30; cdr3_nt: TGTGCCTGGAGGGTACAGGGGGCTTGGACTGAAGCTTTCTTT; cdr3_aa: CAWRVQGAWTEAFF
d_call: -; clone_size: many; j_call: TRBJ2-3; v_call: TRBV6-1; cdr3_nt: TGTGCCAGCAGTGAAGCGGGCCAGGCTTTCACAGATACGCAGTATTTT; cdr3_aa: CASSEAGQAFTDTQYF
d_call: TRBD1; clone_size: many; j_call: TRBJ2-3; v_call: TRBV4-3; cdr3_nt: TGCGCCAGCAGCCAAGAAGGTCCGGGGACAGGGTTGGAAGATACGCAGTATTTT; cdr3_aa: CASSQEGPGTGLEDTQYF
d_call: TRBD2; clone_size: few; j_call: TRBJ2-1; v_call: TRBV20-1; cdr3_nt: TGCAGTGCTAAACTAGCGGGATCGAATGAGCAGTTCTTC; cdr3_aa: CSAKLAGSNEQFF
d_call: -; clone_size: many; j_call: TRBJ2-3; v_call: TRBV5-8; cdr3_nt: TGTGCCTCCAAGGTCGATAGGGGCACAGATACGCAGTATTTT; cdr3_aa: CASKVDRGTDTQYF
d_call: -; clone_size: many; j_call: TRBJ2-7; v_call: TRBV20-1; cdr3_nt: TGCAGTGCTAGGAGCCGTGGCGGCCTCACCGTGGGCGAGCAGTACTTC; cdr3_aa: CSARSRGGLTVGEQYF
d_call: TRBD1; clone_size: many; j_call: TRBJ2-7; v_call: TRBV6-1; cdr3_nt: TGTGCCAGCAGACGGGACAGGGGAACCTACGAGCAGTACTTC; cdr3_aa: CASRRDRGTYEQYF
d_call: TRBD1; clone_size: many; j_call: TRBJ1-5; v_call: TRBV27; cdr3_nt: TGTGCCAGCATCCTCGGCAGGGGGGTCCAGCCCCAGCATTTT; cdr3_aa: CASILGRGVQPQHF
d_call: -; clone_size: many; j_call: TRBJ1-2; v_call: TRBV28; cdr3_nt: TGTGCCAGCAGTGAAGAGAGTAACTATGGCTACACCTTC; cdr3_aa: CASSEESNYGYTF
d_call: -; clone_size: many; j_call: TRBJ1-2; v_call: TRBV29-1; cdr3_nt: TGCAGCGTTGAGGGGCAGGGGTCGACGGGGGTGTTGGACGGCTACACCTTC; cdr3_aa: CSVEGQGSTGVLDGYTF
d_call: -; clone_size: few; j_call: TRBJ2-6; v_call: TRBV4-3; cdr3_nt: TGCGCCAGCAGCCCAGGGGGGTACTCTGGGGCCAACGTCCTGACTTTC; cdr3_aa: CASSPGGYSGANVLTF
d_call: TRBD1; clone_size: many; j_call: TRBJ2-1; v_call: TRBV28; cdr3_nt: TGTGCCAGCAGTTTGGTATATCCTACGGGACAGGACCCTCTGAGCTCCTACAATGAGCAGTTCTTC; cdr3_aa: CASSLVYPTGQDPLSSYNEQFF
d_call: -; clone_size: many; j_call: TRBJ1-2; v_call: TRBV29-1; cdr3_nt: -; cdr3_aa: CSVAQGSRSTF
d_call: -; clone_size: many; j_call: TRBJ2-7; v_call: TRBV5-6; cdr3_nt: TGTGCCAGCACTATAGAGGGGGGTTCCTACGAGCAGTACTTC; cdr3_aa: CASTIEGGSYEQYF
d_call: TRBD2; clone_size: -; j_call: TRBJ2-7; v_call: TRBV20-1; cdr3_nt: TGCAGTGCAGGGAGACCTAGCGGGAGCTTCAGGGAGCAGTACTTC; cdr3_aa: CSAGRPSGSFREQYF
d_call: TRBD1; clone_size: many; j_call: TRBJ2-2; v_call: TRBV6-2/TRBV6-3; cdr3_nt: TGTGCCAGCAGTAGACAGGGATCCGGGGAGCTGTTTTTT; cdr3_aa: CASSRQGSGELFF
d_call: TRBD2; clone_size: once; j_call: TRBJ2-4; v_call: TRBV6-2/TRBV6-3; cdr3_nt: TGTGCCAGCAGTTACGAACTAGCGGGAATCAAAAACATTCAGTACTTC; cdr3_aa: CASSYELAGIKNIQYF
d_call: -; clone_size: many; j_call: TRBJ2-7; v_call: TRBV12-3/TRBV12-4; cdr3_nt: TGTGCCAGCAGTTTTGCTCAGGGGAACTACGAGCAGTACTTC; cdr3_aa: CASSFAQGNYEQYF
d_call: -; clone_size: many; j_call: TRBJ2-3; v_call: TRBV6-1; cdr3_nt: TGTGCCAGCAGCCCAAGGGCCAGCGGGAGCACAGATACGCAGTATTTT; cdr3_aa: CASSPRASGSTDTQYF
d_call: TRBD2; clone_size: many; j_call: TRBJ2-1; v_call: TRBV11-2; cdr3_nt: TGTGCCAGCAGCTTAGTTGGTACTAGCGGGAGTTTGTTCCGCTACAATGAGCAGTTCTTC; cdr3_aa: CASSLVGTSGSLFRYNEQFF
d_call: -; clone_size: many; j_call: TRBJ1-5; v_call: TRBV7-2; cdr3_nt: TGTGCCAGCAGCTGGCAGCCCAGAAATCAGCCCCAGCATTTT; cdr3_aa: CASSWQPRNQPQHF
d_call: TRBD2; clone_size: many; j_call: TRBJ2-5; v_call: TRBV6-5; cdr3_nt: TGTGCCAGCAGTTACTCGAGCGGGGGACAAGAGACCCAGTACTTC; cdr3_aa: CASSYSSGGQETQYF
d_call: TRBD1; clone_size: many; j_call: TRBJ1-3; v_call: TRBV29-1; cdr3_nt: TGCAGCGTTGAAACGGGACAGGGGGCGAACACCATATATTTT; cdr3_aa: CSVETGQGANTIYF
d_call: -; clone_size: many; j_call: TRBJ2-1; v_call: TRBV20-1; cdr3_nt: TGCAGTGCAAGGGGCTCCAATGAGCAGTTCTTC; cdr3_aa: CSARGSNEQFF
d_call: TRBD1; clone_size: -; j_call: TRBJ2-5; v_call: TRBV19; cdr3_nt: TGTGCCAGTAGTCGGGACAGGGCTGATAGATGGGAGACCCAGTACTTC; cdr3_aa: CASSRDRADRWETQYF
d_call: -; clone_size: -; j_call: TRBJ2-1; v_call: TRBV6-2/TRBV6-3; cdr3_nt: TGTGCCAGCAGTTACTCGACGGATTGGGGGGCCAGGGATGAGCAGTTCTTC; cdr3_aa: CASSYSTDWGARDEQFF
d_call: -; clone_size: many; j_call: TRBJ2-7; v_call: TRBV5-1; cdr3_nt: TGCGCCAGCAGCTTGGAGGCTGGGACTTCCACCTACGAGCAGTACTTC; cdr3_aa: CASSLEAGTSTYEQYF